Listed below are T cell receptor beta chains from one sample, sequenced in a study of blood T cell repertoires in COVID-19. Repertoires were generated with immunoSEQ multiplex PCR, while TCRdb's copy carries only in-frame clones and drops some. The table records roughly 410,000 clones, around nine tenths of them present only once. The sample comprised peripheral blood. These receptors all come from a woman aged 40 to 49 with COVID-19, enrolled during active disease. CDR3s include the opening cysteine and the closing phenylalanine or tryptophan. A D gene is named only where the DNA matches it firmly.

>TRBD1|TRBJ2-7|TRBV6-1
TGTGCCAGCAGTGTCAAAGGTTTGGACAGGTCGTACGAGCAGTACTTC
CASSVKGLDRSYEQYF
>TRBD2|TRBJ2-1|TRBV28
TGTGCCAGCAGTTTCGGGACTAGCAGGGAGCAGTTCTTC
CASSFGTSREQFF
>.|TRBJ2-1|TRBV24-1
TGTGCCACCAGTGAGTCGGGATTAAACAATGAGCAGTTCTTC
CATSESGLNNEQFF
>TRBD2|TRBJ2-2|TRBV27
TGTGCCAGCCCCATTCGGACTAGCGGGAGTTCGGGGGAGCTGTTTTTT
CASPIRTSGSSGELFF
>TRBD1|TRBJ1-5|TRBV30
TGTGCCTGGAGTAGGGACAGGGGAGGTCAGCCCCAGCATTTT
CAWSRDRGGQPQHF
>.|TRBJ1-6|TRBV28
TGTGCCAGCAGGCCCCCGGGGGGGTATAATTCACCCCTCCACTTT
CASRPPGGYNSPLHF
>.|TRBJ2-7|TRBV11-3
TGTGCCAGCAGGGGGCGGGATGGCGAGCAGTACTTC
CASRGRDGEQYF
>.|TRBJ1-2|TRBV28
TGTGCCAGCAGTTTTTTCCCCGACACTCTTTCCTTC
CASSFFPDTLSF
>TRBD1|TRBJ1-3|TRBV7-9
TGTGCCAGCAGCTTTCCGGGACAGGGTGGAAACACCATATATTTT
CASSFPGQGGNTIYF
>TRBD1|TRBJ1-6|TRBV2
TGTGCCAGCAGTGAGACAGGGGGCAGTTCACCCCTCCACTTT
CASSETGGSSPLHF
>TRBD2|TRBJ2-1|TRBV27
TGTGCCAGCAGTTTATTCTTAGCGGGGAGCTCCTACAATGAGCAGTTCTTC
CASSLFLAGSSYNEQFF